This T cell receptor (beta chain) was captured by sequencing in a study of T cell changes during pregnancy in multiple sclerosis. Between the trimmed V and J ends, which lost 1 base and 0 bases, there was a span of 11 bases. The CDR3 length is 16 residues. Germline CDR1 reads SNHLY; CDR2 reads FYNNEI. Only one count was recorded for this clone. Assay: immunoSEQ multiplex PCR; the TCRdb copy retains only in-frame clones and omits some. Here the sample spans 40,000 or so clones, 75% to 95% being singletons. The sample here was CD8+ T cells from peripheral blood mononuclear cells, taken after pregnancy. This chain uses TRBV2 with TRBJ2-3, with D tentatively TRBD2 (6 bases). This TCR came from a female donor with multiple sclerosis, enrolled in a pregnancy study. The CDR3 DNA is TGTGCCAGCAGTGAAGGGGTAGCGGCTAGCACAGATACGCAGTATTTT. Its protein is CASSEGVAASTDTQYF.